This T cell receptor beta chain is from a study of human T cells and chemical hapten exposure. Whole-study findings and limits: Correlating positively with patch test score were the PT1 expanded TCR counts.

The authors' processing: Samples had a median of about 96,000 TCRs, ranging roughly 20,000 to 690,600. A single record per CDR3 protein comes from TCRdb applying MiXCR to the RACE reads. TCRdb, rather than the study authors, made the V and J calls. Here the sample spans approximately 80,000 distinct CDR3 sequences, 9.5% to 14% being singletons. Trimming at V came to 1 base and at J to 0 bases, leaving 5 bases not matched to a gene. The CDR3 is 17 amino acids. Notes on this clonotype: Its antigen is still unknown.

Time point here: patch test 3, about 24 weeks after DPC sensitization. The treatment here: therapeutic diphenylcyclopropenone sensitization with weekly scalp DPC. The study drew its donors from alopecia patients who were 18 to 70 years old and suitable for DPC. The authors extracted total RNA from unfractionated whole blood. The sequence was collected from a woman aged 50 to 60 with alopecia areata. Some clones in this sample may be carry-over from other donors' samples. This chain joins TRBV12-3 or TRBV12-4 and TRBJ2-4, with 8 bases lining up with TRBD2. Sequencing used whole blood, obtained in connection with sensitization to the hapten diphenylcyclopropenone (DPC). The CDR3 loop reads CASSLGTSLVAKNIQYF. The CDR3 bases are TGTGCCAGCAGTTTAGGGACTAGCCTAGTAGCCAAAAACATTCAGTACTTC.